This T cell receptor beta chain was profiled in a study of blood T cell repertoires in COVID-19. In the authors' methods: Reference gene primer amplification in the assay estimated nucleated cell counts. TCRdb's table, derived via immunoSEQ multiplex PCR, lists solely in-frame clones and lacks some. Clone size and the V and J calls come from that table; the DNA yielded D and trimming. Counted here are 250,000 to 300,000 clones, under 90% occurring once; the ten biggest clones make up roughly 2.9%. CDR1 is MNHEY and CDR2 is SVGAGI in the germline V gene. The germline V and J ends were trimmed by 0 bases and 1 base, with 7 bases remaining between them. The CDR3 has 16 residues.

This sequence originates from a woman aged 45-65 years who had been exposed to COVID-19. The J gene is TRBJ1-6, the V gene TRBV6-5; D is unclear. What was sequenced was PBMCs or T cells enriched from blood (not recorded which). As DNA, the CDR3 is TGTGCCAGCAGTTACTCGGAGAGTTCCTATAATTCACCCCTCCACTTT. It encodes CASSYSESSYNSPLHF.